The TCR beta chain described here comes from a study of blood T cell repertoires in COVID-19. Study-level background: COVID-19 samples, acute and convalescent, were from the United States, Italy and Spain. T cells, B-cell-depleted T cells, or PBMCs supplied cDNA or gDNA.

Source study methods: Estimates of nucleated cell counts were drawn from the amplification of reference gene primers. Profiling relied on immunoSEQ multiplex PCR, and the TCRdb table lists in-frame clones only, not all of them. D and trimming come from the DNA, and the V and J calls and clone size come from that table. The profile shows about 130,000 clones, approximately 80% of them singletons. V shed 0 bases and J 2 bases; nucleotides not matched to a gene: 1. This CDR3 has 15 amino acids. CDR1 SNHLY and CDR2 FYNNEI come from the germline V gene. The sequenced material came from peripheral blood. The chain has TRBV2 and TRBJ2-5, with TRBD1 matching over 9 bases. This TCR was recovered from a man aged 70 or older with acute or convalescent COVID-19. The CDR3 DNA follows: TGTGCCAGCAGTGAAGCGGGGACAGGGCAAGAGACCCAGTACTTC. Translating it yields CASSEAGTGQETQYF.